This T cell receptor beta chain was sequenced during a study of T cells in Graves' hyperthyroidism and ophthalmopathy. The V gene lost 6 bases and the J gene lost 4 bases, with 6 bases spanning the gap. The CDR3 contains 12 residues. The germline gives CDR1 MDHEN, CDR2 SYDVKM. The investigators amplified TCR beta CDR3 regions from RNA transcripts. First-round RT-PCR targeting the TCR CDR3 was performed with the HTBI primer set. One entry per CDR3 protein, called by TCRdb with MiXCR from the multiplex PCR reads. Found here are around 250,000 distinct CDR3 sequences, about 24% of them singletons; the top ten hold roughly a third. This clonotype showed up many times.

The rearrangement uses TRBV28 and TRBJ2-2; D is undetermined. The sample was blood. The receptor's source is a woman between 40 and 55 years old with Graves' ophthalmopathy. The CDR3 DNA reads TGTGCCAGCAGAGTACCCACCGGGGAGCTGTTTTTT. It yields the protein CASRVPTGELFF. The full variable domain, its missing parts supplied by reference TRBV28 and TRBJ2-2, is DVKVTQSSRYLVKRTGEKVFLECVQDMDHENMFWYRQDPGLGLRLIYFSYDVKMKEKGDIPEGYSVSREKKERFSLILESASTNQTSMYLCASRVPTGELFFGEGSRLTVL.